Listed below are T cell receptor beta chains from one sample, sequenced in a study of blood T cell repertoires in COVID-19. Produced via immunoSEQ multiplex PCR; TCRdb's table is partial and in-frame only. The sample yields about 190,000 clones, almost 80% seen once. Sequencing was done on a sample of peripheral blood. The receptors come from a woman aged 65 to 85 with acute or convalescent COVID-19. The CDR3 runs from the conserved cysteine through the conserved F or W.

v_call: TRBV24-1; j_call: TRBJ2-7; cdr3_aa: CATSDSGQGQQYF
v_call: TRBV5-1; j_call: TRBJ2-5; cdr3_aa: CASSLSGRAETQYF
v_call: TRBV7-2; j_call: TRBJ1-4; cdr3_aa: CASGTGSNGKLFF
v_call: TRBV5-1; j_call: TRBJ1-2; cdr3_aa: CASSRPGVQGYTF
v_call: TRBV5-8; j_call: TRBJ2-1; cdr3_aa: CASSLGDNEQFF
v_call: TRBV19; j_call: TRBJ2-2; cdr3_aa: CASSIQGANTGELFF
v_call: TRBV7-3; j_call: TRBJ2-3; cdr3_aa: CASSAGLPTDTQYF
v_call: TRBV2; j_call: TRBJ1-6; cdr3_aa: CASSALSEGRNSPLHF
v_call: TRBV18; j_call: TRBJ2-6; cdr3_aa: CASSLWGKGTGANVLTF
v_call: TRBV5-1; j_call: TRBJ2-1; cdr3_aa: CASSPRTGSWNEQFF
v_call: TRBV29-1; j_call: TRBJ1-1; cdr3_aa: CSVEDLRGSLNTEAFF
v_call: TRBV10-3; j_call: TRBJ2-7; cdr3_aa: CAKTKTEGEQYF
v_call: TRBV19; j_call: TRBJ2-2; cdr3_aa: CASSIRQFMSGELFF
v_call: TRBV6-2/TRBV6-3; j_call: TRBJ2-6; cdr3_aa: CASSLYSGANVLTF
v_call: TRBV5-4; j_call: TRBJ1-2; cdr3_aa: CASSTPGQGKGYTF
v_call: TRBV15; j_call: TRBJ2-7; cdr3_aa: CATSRDPLASYEQYF
v_call: TRBV23-1; j_call: TRBJ1-4; cdr3_aa: CASRIRRKPPGEKLFF
v_call: TRBV18; j_call: TRBJ1-1; cdr3_aa: CASSANRGGNTEAFF